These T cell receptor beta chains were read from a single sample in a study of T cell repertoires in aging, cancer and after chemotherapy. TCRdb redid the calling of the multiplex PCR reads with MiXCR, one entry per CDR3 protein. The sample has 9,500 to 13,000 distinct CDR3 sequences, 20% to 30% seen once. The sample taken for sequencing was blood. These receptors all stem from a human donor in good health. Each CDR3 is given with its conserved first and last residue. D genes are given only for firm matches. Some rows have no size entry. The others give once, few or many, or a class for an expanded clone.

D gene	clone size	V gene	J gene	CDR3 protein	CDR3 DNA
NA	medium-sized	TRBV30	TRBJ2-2	CAWSSRGTSDTGELFF	TGTGCCTGGAGCTCGCGTGGGACAAGCGACACCGGGGAGCTGTTTTTT
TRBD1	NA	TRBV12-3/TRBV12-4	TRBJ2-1	CASRLGQYNEQSF	TGTGCCAGCAGGCTGGGACAGTACAATGAGCAGTCCTTC
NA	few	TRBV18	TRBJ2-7	CASSPTTVRGGYEQYF	TGTGCCAGCTCCCCGACTACAGTGAGAGGAGGCTACGAGCAGTACTTC
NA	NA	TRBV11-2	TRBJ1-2	CASSPALVLPNLGYGYTF	TGTGCCAGCAGCCCCGCATTGGTCTTGCCGAACTTGGGCTATGGCTACACCTTC
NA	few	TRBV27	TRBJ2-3	CASSFRRESSTDTQYF	TGTGCCAGCAGTTTCCGGAGGGAATCTAGCACAGATACGCAGTATTTT
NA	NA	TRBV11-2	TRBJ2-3	CASSLEPAGTQYF	TGTGCCAGCAGCTTAGAACCCGCAGGTACGCAGTATTTT
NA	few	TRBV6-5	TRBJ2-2	CATKGNTGELFF	TGTGCCACTAAGGGGAACACCGGGGAGCTGTTTTTT
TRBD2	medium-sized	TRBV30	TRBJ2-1	CAWTGLAGWVEQFF	TGTGCCTGGACGGGACTAGCGGGATGGGTTGAGCAGTTCTTC
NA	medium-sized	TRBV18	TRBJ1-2	CASSPSDRRNGYTF	TGTGCCAGCTCACCATCAGACAGGAGGAATGGCTACACCTTC
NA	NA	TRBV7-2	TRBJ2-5	CASSFSQGSETQYF	TGTGCCAGCAGCTTCAGTCAGGGGAGCGAGACCCAGTACTTC
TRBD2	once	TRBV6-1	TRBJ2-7	CACEPGLAGTYEQYF	TGTGCCTGCGAGCCGGGACTAGCGGGAACCTACGAGCAGTACTTC
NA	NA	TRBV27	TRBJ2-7	CASSPLDPGEINEQYF	TGTGCCAGCAGTCCTCTGGACCCCGGCGAGATAAACGAGCAGTACTTC
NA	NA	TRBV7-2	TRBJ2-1	CASSLVRAGEQFF	TGTGCCAGCAGCTTAGTCAGGGCGGGGGAGCAGTTCTTC
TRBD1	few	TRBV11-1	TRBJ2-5	CASSLDQGAQETQYF	TGTGCCAGCAGCTTAGACCAGGGGGCGCAGGAGACCCAGTACTTC
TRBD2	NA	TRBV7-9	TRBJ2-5	CASSTLAGGVETQYF	TGTGCCAGCAGCACATTAGCGGGAGGGGTGGAGACCCAGTACTTC
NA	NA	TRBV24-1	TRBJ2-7	CATSDSRRDTRLEQYF	TGTGCCACCAGTGATTCCCGTAGGGACACACGCCTCGAGCAGTACTTC
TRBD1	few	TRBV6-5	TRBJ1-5	CASRDRAGGNQPQHF	TGTGCCAGCAGGGACAGGGCCGGAGGGAATCAGCCCCAGCATTTT
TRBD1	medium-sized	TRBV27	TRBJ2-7	CASSLGQGFSYEQYF	TGTGCCAGCAGCCTCGGACAGGGGTTCTCCTACGAGCAGTACTTC
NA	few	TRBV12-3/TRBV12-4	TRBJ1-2	CASSFGELYGYTF	TGTGCCAGCAGTTTTGGGGAACTCTATGGCTACACCTTC
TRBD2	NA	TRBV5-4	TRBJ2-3	CASSSAAGARTDTQYF	TGTGCCAGCAGCTCTGCAGCGGGAGCGAGGACAGATACGCAGTATTTT
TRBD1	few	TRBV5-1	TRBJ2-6	CASSFGGQASGANVLTF	TGCGCCAGCAGCTTCGGTGGACAGGCCTCTGGGGCCAACGTCCTGACTTTC
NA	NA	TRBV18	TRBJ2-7	CASSLRTLGQGGYEQYF	TGTGCCAGCTCACTTCGCACGCTTGGGCAGGGTGGTTACGAGCAGTACTTC
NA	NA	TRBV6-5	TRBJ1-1	CASSPRTWGTEAFF	TGTGCCAGCAGTCCCCGGACCTGGGGAACTGAAGCTTTCTTT
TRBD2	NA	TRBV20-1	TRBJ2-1	CSAQPLGAGEYNEQFF	TGCAGTGCCCAACCCTTGGGAGCGGGGGAGTACAATGAGCAGTTCTTC
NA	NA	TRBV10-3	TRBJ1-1	CATGTPNTEAFF	TGTGCCACCGGGACACCTAACACTGAAGCTTTCTTT
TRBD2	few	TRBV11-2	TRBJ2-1	CASSQWTRVINEQFF	TGTGCCAGCAGCCAATGGACTAGAGTTATCAATGAGCAGTTCTTC
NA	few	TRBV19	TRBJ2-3	CASSSEKGGTQYF	TGTGCCAGTAGTTCTGAGAAGGGTGGTACGCAGTATTTT
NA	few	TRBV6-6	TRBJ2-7	CASSTQGTLAYEQYF	TGTGCCAGCAGTACGCAGGGGACCCTCGCCTACGAGCAGTACTTC
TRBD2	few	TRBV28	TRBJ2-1	CASSLMAGGGDEQFF	TGTGCCAGCAGTTTAATGGCGGGAGGAGGGGATGAGCAGTTCTTC
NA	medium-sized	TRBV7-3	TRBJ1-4	CASSQRLAGLAEKLFF	TGTGCCAGCAGCCAAAGACTTGCGGGACTGGCTGAAAAACTGTTTTTT
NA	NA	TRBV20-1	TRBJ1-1	CSAEDSPF	TGCAGTGCTGAGGACAGTCCCTTT
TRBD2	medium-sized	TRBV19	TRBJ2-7	CASSISGSYYEQYF	TGTGCCAGTAGTATTAGCGGGAGCTACTACGAGCAGTACTTC
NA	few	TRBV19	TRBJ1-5	CASSIYLGEAHQPQHF	TGTGCCAGTAGTATCTATCTCGGGGAGGCTCATCAGCCCCAGCATTTT
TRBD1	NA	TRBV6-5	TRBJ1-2	CASTEDRAYGYTF	TGTGCCAGCACCGAGGACAGGGCATACGGCTACACCTTC
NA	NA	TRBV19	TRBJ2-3	CASSIGITSTDTQYF	TGTGCCAGTAGTATAGGAATCACTAGCACAGATACGCAGTATTTT
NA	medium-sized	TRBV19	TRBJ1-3	CASRGFHLSGNTIYF	TGTGCCAGTAGAGGATTTCACCTCTCTGGAAACACCATATATTTT
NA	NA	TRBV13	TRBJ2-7	CASSLGPRRDEQYF	TGTGCCAGCAGCTTAGGCCCGCGGAGGGACGAGCAGTACTTC
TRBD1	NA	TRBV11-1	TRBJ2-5	CASSLQGATLLPQYF	TGTGCCAGCAGCTTACAGGGGGCTACATTGCTCCCCCAGTACTTC
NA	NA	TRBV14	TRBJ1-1	CASSQYSDPNTEAFF	TGTGCCAGCAGCCAATACTCGGACCCGAACACTGAAGCTTTCTTT
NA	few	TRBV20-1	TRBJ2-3	CSVGEGGDTQYF	TGCAGTGTCGGTGAGGGGGGAGATACGCAGTATTTT
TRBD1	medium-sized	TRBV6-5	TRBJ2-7	CASSSGRGTGNYEQYF	TGTGCCAGCAGCTCGGGGAGAGGGACAGGGAACTACGAGCAGTACTTC
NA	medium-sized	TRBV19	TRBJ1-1	CASRRDTSNTEAFF	TGTGCCAGTAGACGAGACACATCGAACACTGAAGCTTTCTTT
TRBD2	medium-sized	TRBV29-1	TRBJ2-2	CSVVLTAGETGELFF	TGCAGCGTTGTTTTGACGGCGGGAGAAACCGGGGAGCTGTTTTTT
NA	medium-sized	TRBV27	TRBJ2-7	CASSLSYRVMDEQYF	TGTGCCAGCAGTTTATCGTACAGGGTTATGGACGAGCAGTACTTC
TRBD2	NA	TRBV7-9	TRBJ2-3	CASSPGTSGFDTQYF	TGTGCCAGCAGTCCCGGGACTAGCGGTTTTGATACGCAGTATTTT
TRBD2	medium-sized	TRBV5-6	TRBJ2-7	CASGLGLAGAYEQYF	TGTGCCAGCGGCCTGGGACTAGCGGGGGCCTACGAGCAGTACTTC